This T cell receptor (beta chain) came from a study of T cell repertoires in cytomegalovirus infection. A remark on this clonotype: The antigen remains unidentified.

One entry per CDR3 protein, called by TCRdb with MiXCR from the reads. The sample lists about 770,000 distinct CDR3 sequences; roughly 28% were seen once. Trimming cost V 6 bases and J 5 bases; bases outside gene matches: 15. The CDR3 sequence is 16 residues long. CDR1 and CDR2 (germline): LNHDA, SQIVND (reference sequence). The input for sequencing was cultured CD8+ T cells from PBMCs, taken from culture after CMV antigen stimulation. V and J are TRBV19 and TRBJ1-1; 7 positions agree with TRBD1. The clonotype was recovered from a human donor in good health (CMV status not recorded). Some clones in this sample may be carry-over from other donors' samples. DNA for the CDR3: TGTGCCAGTAGACCTCGACAGGGATTAGTATGGACTGAAGCTTTCTTT. Translating it yields CASRPRQGLVWTEAFF.